A selection of T cell receptor beta chains follows, all from one sample in a study of shared clonotypes between healthy human individuals. Only in-frame clones appear in the TCRdb table, and some are missing; sequencing was by immunoSEQ multiplex PCR. The sample comprises about 480,000 clones, over 75% of which are singletons, and approximately 13% rests with the top ten. The specimen was PBMCs. These receptors were obtained from a woman in her forties in good health. Some clones in this sample may be carry-over from other donors' samples. CDR3s include the opening cysteine and the closing phenylalanine or tryptophan.

TRBV2	TRBJ1-1	CASSVENSDTEAFF
TRBV11-3	TRBJ1-3	CASSLGDPRSGNTIYF
TRBV28	-	CASSLGGASGKMSEQYF
TRBV10-3	TRBJ1-2	CAISESGPRGDGYTF
TRBV30	TRBJ1-2	CAWRTVYGYTF
TRBV4-1	TRBJ1-5	CASSPLWAIGNQPQHF
TRBV7-9	TRBJ2-5	CASSPRGGRGGQETQYF
TRBV12-2	TRBJ2-7	CASRLRQDSPYEQYF
TRBV5-1	TRBJ2-5	CASSFGGEETQYF
TRBV2	TRBJ2-5	CASILETQYF
TRBV30	TRBJ1-1	CAWSLTGGSEAFF
TRBV29-1	TRBJ2-5	CSVERWSWTGGREQYF
TRBV30	TRBJ1-2	CAWIRRGHPNYGYTF
TRBV7-6	TRBJ2-1	CASSLAASPDNEQFF
TRBV6-4	TRBJ2-3	CASSEAWHTQYF
TRBV7-8	TRBJ2-7	CASSLRLGSNYEQYF
TRBV5-1	TRBJ2-7	CASSSDGPGYEQYF
TRBV7-9	TRBJ2-5	CASSLLNPGQETQYF
TRBV5-1	TRBJ1-2	CASSVTPSYGYTF
TRBV4-1	TRBJ1-4	CASSLEGGMGEKLFF
TRBV6-1	TRBJ2-5	CASSETQGLAGFMYF
TRBV5-1	TRBJ2-5	CASSPRALTGGLETQYF
TRBV9	TRBJ2-1	CASSVAARGNDEQFF
TRBV28	TRBJ2-2	CASSAGTGTGDTGELFF
TRBV5-1	TRBJ2-3	CASSYTGAPDTQYF
TRBV28	TRBJ2-7	CAIATGGDYEQYF
TRBV19	TRBJ1-1	CASSISGYFNTEAFF
TRBV13	TRBJ2-7	CASSLGAPFYEQYF
TRBV28	TRBJ1-5	CASREGLNQPQHF
TRBV7-9	TRBJ1-6	CASSLGGGNSPLHF
TRBV28	TRBJ2-7	CASRLTGKEQYF
TRBV6-1	TRBJ1-2	CASSVGQGSLYGYTF
TRBV2	-	CASSEGGPRLYEQYF
TRBV6-5	TRBJ1-2	CASSYEDRYTF
TRBV7-3	TRBJ2-2	CASSLRLANTGELFF
TRBV5-4	TRBJ2-6	CASSLSGAGANVLTF
TRBV18	TRBJ1-1	CASSPAETEAFF
TRBV5-1	TRBJ2-1	CASSLLTGVNEQFF
TRBV28	TRBJ2-7	CASTPLPLAAYEQYF
TRBV6-5	TRBJ1-5	CASSYSKGSAQPQHF
TRBV7-8	TRBJ2-5	CASSLVTSGTQETQYF
TRBV27	TRBJ2-3	CASSSGYYGDTQYF
TRBV7-9	TRBJ2-7	CASSLEGTHEQYF